This T cell receptor beta chain stems from a study of blood T cell repertoires in COVID-19. Study at large: Sample material is recorded as cDNA or gDNA derived from T cells, B-cell-depleted T cells, or PBMCs.

Profiling relied on immunoSEQ multiplex PCR, and the TCRdb table lists in-frame clones only, not all of them. The sample lists approximately 500,000 clones; around 85% were seen once. V shed 0 bases, J shed 4 bases, and the junction held 7 bases outside the gene matches. This CDR3 has 16 residues. Germline loops: CDR1 ENHRY, CDR2 SYGVKD. This chain links TRBV10-3 with TRBJ1-2, with TRBD1 matching 8 bases. The specimen sequenced was peripheral blood. The sequence came from a human donor in a cohort sampled during active COVID-19. The DNA for the CDR3 is TGTGCCATCAGTGAGTCATTGGCAGGGGGCGGCTATGGCTACACCTTC. Protein sequence: CAISESLAGGGYGYTF.